These T cell receptor beta chains were read from a single sample in a study of T-cell reconstitution after alpha-beta-depleted transplantation in children. TCRdb independently ran MiXCR on the PCR reads; one entry per CDR3 protein. The table has 200,000 to 300,000 distinct CDR3 sequences, around 8% seen once. The specimen was PBMCs, mostly from graft donor cells, collected 180 days after TCRalphabeta/CD19-depleted stem cell transplant. The source is a male patient under 18 who had a stem cell transplant for acute lymphoblastic leukemia, so the T cells may come from the graft donor. Each CDR3 is given with its conserved first and last residue. A D gene is named only where the DNA matches it firmly. The size of a clone is reported for some rows only, either as once, few or many, or as a class for expanded clones.

clone_size: many
d_call: .
j_call: TRBJ2-3
v_call: TRBV29-1
cdr3_nt: TGCAGCGTGGCGGGACGGCTCACAGATACGCAGTATTTT
cdr3_aa: CSVAGRLTDTQYF

clone_size: many
d_call: .
j_call: TRBJ2-3
v_call: TRBV24-1
cdr3_nt: TGTGCCACCAGTTTTGGGGCGGGGACAGATACGCAGTATTTT
cdr3_aa: CATSFGAGTDTQYF

clone_size: many
d_call: .
j_call: TRBJ1-5
v_call: TRBV28
cdr3_nt: TGTGCCAGCAAGGGCGGGTATAGCAATCAGCCCCAGCATTTT
cdr3_aa: CASKGGYSNQPQHF

clone_size: many
d_call: .
j_call: TRBJ2-5
v_call: TRBV18
cdr3_nt: TGTGCCAGCTCACCGATCACAGGGTCGACCCAGTACTTC
cdr3_aa: CASSPITGSTQYF

clone_size: many
d_call: .
j_call: TRBJ2-2
v_call: TRBV12-3/TRBV12-4
cdr3_nt: TGTGCCAGCAGTTTTAACGGGGGTGGCGGGGAGCTGTTTTTT
cdr3_aa: CASSFNGGGGELFF

clone_size: many
d_call: TRBD1
j_call: TRBJ1-4
v_call: TRBV15
cdr3_nt: TGTGCCACCAGCAGGGGACAGGGAAATGAAAAACTGTTTTTT
cdr3_aa: CATSRGQGNEKLFF

clone_size: many
d_call: TRBD2
j_call: TRBJ2-5
v_call: TRBV2
cdr3_nt: TGTGCCAGCAGCGAAGACGGGACTAACCAAGAGACCCAGTACTTC
cdr3_aa: CASSEDGTNQETQYF

clone_size: many
d_call: .
j_call: TRBJ2-5
v_call: TRBV20-1
cdr3_nt: TGCAGTGCTAGAGATCCAACAGGGTGGGAGACCCAGTACTTC
cdr3_aa: CSARDPTGWETQYF

clone_size: many
d_call: TRBD1
j_call: TRBJ2-5
v_call: TRBV6-5
cdr3_nt: TGTGCCAGCAGTTCCGAGACAGGGACCCAAGAGACCCAGTACTTC
cdr3_aa: CASSSETGTQETQYF

clone_size: many
d_call: .
j_call: TRBJ2-3
v_call: TRBV5-1
cdr3_nt: TGCGCCAGCAGCCCACGGGGGACGGCTACGCAGTATTTT
cdr3_aa: CASSPRGTATQYF

clone_size: many
d_call: .
j_call: TRBJ1-1
v_call: TRBV7-2
cdr3_nt: TGTGCCAGCAGCTGGAGGGGGGGGCCTGGCACTGAAGCTTTCTTT
cdr3_aa: CASSWRGGPGTEAFF

clone_size: many
d_call: TRBD1
j_call: TRBJ2-7
v_call: TRBV7-9
cdr3_nt: TGTGCCAGCAGCTCACTTACAGGGGCAAGCTACGAGCAGTACTTC
cdr3_aa: CASSSLTGASYEQYF

clone_size: .
d_call: .
j_call: TRBJ2-1
v_call: TRBV11-2
cdr3_nt: TGTGCCAGCAGCTTACAGCAGGGGCAGTACGATGAGCAGTTCTTC
cdr3_aa: CASSLQQGQYDEQFF

clone_size: many
d_call: .
j_call: TRBJ2-2
v_call: TRBV5-1
cdr3_nt: TGCGCCAGCAGCCCAGGCCTAAGATCACCCGGGGAGCTGTTTTTT
cdr3_aa: CASSPGLRSPGELFF

clone_size: once
d_call: .
j_call: TRBJ2-2
v_call: TRBV9
cdr3_nt: TGTGCCAGCAGTCCCCGGGCCCTAGAGCCCGGGGAGCTGTTTTTT
cdr3_aa: CASSPRALEPGELFF

clone_size: .
d_call: TRBD2
j_call: TRBJ2-3
v_call: TRBV5-6
cdr3_nt: TGTGCCAGCAGCCTCCGGGGGGTGACAGATACGCAGTATTTT
cdr3_aa: CASSLRGVTDTQYF

clone_size: many
d_call: TRBD2
j_call: TRBJ2-1
v_call: TRBV24-1
cdr3_nt: TGTGCCACCAGTGACCCCGCGACTAGCGGGCAGTTCTTC
cdr3_aa: CATSDPATSGQFF

clone_size: .
d_call: TRBD1
j_call: TRBJ2-7
v_call: TRBV6-2/TRBV6-3
cdr3_nt: TGTGCCAGCACCGGGACAGGTTTACCCTACGAGCAGTACTTC
cdr3_aa: CASTGTGLPYEQYF

clone_size: many
d_call: TRBD1
j_call: TRBJ2-7
v_call: TRBV6-5
cdr3_nt: TGTGCCAGCAGTTACCCACGGACAGGGGGGATCCTATCCTACGAGCAGTACTTC
cdr3_aa: CASSYPRTGGILSYEQYF

clone_size: many
d_call: .
j_call: TRBJ1-1
v_call: TRBV11-2
cdr3_nt: TGTGCCAGCAGCCCCGGGGGGGCTGAAGCTTTCTTT
cdr3_aa: CASSPGGAEAFF

clone_size: many
d_call: .
j_call: TRBJ2-7
v_call: TRBV6-2/TRBV6-3
cdr3_nt: TGTGCCAGCAGTTACTCGCGGGACCACTCCTACGAGCAGTACTTC
cdr3_aa: CASSYSRDHSYEQYF

clone_size: .
d_call: .
j_call: TRBJ1-2
v_call: TRBV5-6
cdr3_nt: TGTGCCAGCAGCTTGGCCGACGGCTATGGCTACACCTTC
cdr3_aa: CASSLADGYGYTF

clone_size: few
d_call: TRBD2
j_call: TRBJ2-7
v_call: TRBV7-7
cdr3_nt: TGTGCTAGCAGCTTAGAATTCGGACTAGCTGAGCAGTACTTC
cdr3_aa: CASSLEFGLAEQYF

clone_size: .
d_call: TRBD2
j_call: TRBJ2-2
v_call: TRBV12-3/TRBV12-4
cdr3_nt: TGTGCCAGCGTGGCGGGGGAGAACACCGGGGAGCTGTTTTTT
cdr3_aa: CASVAGENTGELFF

clone_size: many
d_call: TRBD2
j_call: TRBJ2-7
v_call: TRBV28
cdr3_nt: TGTGCCAGCAGTTGGGGTCTAGCGGGAGAAGACACCTACGAGCAGTACTTC
cdr3_aa: CASSWGLAGEDTYEQYF

clone_size: many
d_call: TRBD2
j_call: TRBJ2-5
v_call: TRBV9
cdr3_nt: TGTGCCAGCAGCGTAGGCCCAGCGGGGGCCCAAGAGACCCAGTACTTC
cdr3_aa: CASSVGPAGAQETQYF

clone_size: .
d_call: .
j_call: TRBJ1-2
v_call: TRBV14
cdr3_nt: TGTGCCAGCAGCCGCGGGATGGGGCGTCGAGATGGCTACACCTTC
cdr3_aa: CASSRGMGRRDGYTF

clone_size: many
d_call: TRBD2
j_call: TRBJ2-7
v_call: TRBV10-3
cdr3_nt: TGTGCCATCAGTGTTGCGGGAGGGCCCTCCTACGAGCAGTACTTC
cdr3_aa: CAISVAGGPSYEQYF

clone_size: .
d_call: TRBD1
j_call: TRBJ1-2
v_call: TRBV10-3
cdr3_nt: TGTGCCATCACGACAGGGAGGTGGGATGGCTACACCTTC
cdr3_aa: CAITTGRWDGYTF